Listed below are T cell receptor beta chains from one sample, sequenced in a study of shared clonotypes between healthy human individuals. TCRdb keeps only in-frame clones here, not all; method: immunoSEQ multiplex PCR. The table has roughly 1,000,000 clones, more than 75% seen once. What was sequenced was memory CD4+ T cells from PBMCs. Receptor source: a man between 18 and 29 years old in good health. Some clones in this sample may be carry-over from other donors' samples. CDR3s include the opening cysteine and the closing phenylalanine or tryptophan. The order of the fields is D gene, V gene, J gene, clone size, CDR3 protein, CDR3 DNA. The D gene is left open where the match is weak. Size is stated for part of the rows, as once, few or many counts, or as a class when the clone is expanded.

TRBD2	TRBV18	TRBJ2-1	.	CASSPSTSGTSSYNEQFF	TGTGCCAGCTCACCATCGACTAGCGGGACTAGCTCCTACAATGAGCAGTTCTTC
.	TRBV4-1	TRBJ2-7	.	CASSRQGSLNYEQYF	TGCGCCAGCAGCCGTCAGGGTTCACTTAACTACGAGCAGTACTTC
TRBD1	TRBV5-1	TRBJ2-7	.	CASSSGTGNYEQYF	TGCGCCAGCAGCAGCGGGACAGGGAACTACGAGCAGTACTTC
TRBD1	TRBV4-1	TRBJ1-3	.	CASSQKTGVGNTIYF	TGCGCCAGCAGCCAAAAGACAGGGGTTGGAAACACCATATATTTT
TRBD1	TRBV6-5	TRBJ2-5	few	CASRTPGGQETQYF	TGTGCCAGCAGAACTCCAGGGGGTCAAGAGACCCAGTACTTC
.	TRBV7-9	TRBJ1-4	many	CASSIRDQRGEKLFF	TGTGCCAGCAGCATCAGGGACCAGCGGGGTGAAAAACTGTTTTTT
TRBD2	TRBV7-3	TRBJ2-1	.	CASSATSGGYNEQFF	TGTGCCAGCAGCGCTACTAGCGGGGGCTACAATGAGCAGTTCTTC
TRBD1	TRBV28	TRBJ1-2	many	CAGGTGKSYGYTF	TGTGCCGGCGGGACAGGGAAAAGCTATGGCTACACCTTC
TRBD1	TRBV18	TRBJ2-2	.	CASSSGTGGTGELFF	TGTGCCAGCTCATCGGGGACAGGGGGAACCGGGGAGCTGTTTTTT
TRBD2	TRBV7-2	TRBJ2-1	.	CASSATFAGAGNEQFF	TGTGCCAGCAGCGCTACTTTCGCGGGAGCAGGCAATGAGCAGTTCTTC
TRBD1	TRBV5-1	TRBJ2-2	.	CASSIGTGRPGELFF	TGCGCCAGCAGCATCGGGACAGGGCGGCCCGGGGAGCTGTTTTTT
TRBD2	TRBV18	TRBJ2-7	.	CASSAGTSRFYEQYF	TGTGCCAGCTCAGCCGGGACTAGCAGATTCTACGAGCAGTACTTC
.	TRBV6-1	TRBJ1-2	.	CASRPAILAYGYTF	TGTGCCAGCAGGCCCGCGATTCTGGCCTATGGCTACACCTTC
TRBD2	TRBV12-5	TRBJ2-1	.	CASGLVTSGSLFF	TGTGCTAGTGGTTTGGTCACTAGCGGGAGCTTGTTCTTC
TRBD2	TRBV5-4	TRBJ2-5	.	CASSSLAGNGQETQYF	TGTGCCAGCAGTTCTCTAGCGGGAAACGGCCAAGAGACCCAGTACTTC
TRBD2	TRBV4-3	TRBJ2-1	.	CASSLGAGVDEQFF	TGCGCCAGCTCCCTGGGAGCGGGAGTCGATGAGCAGTTCTTC